This TCR beta chain was identified during a study of blood T cell repertoires in COVID-19. CDR3 length: 14 residues. V trimming: 4 bases; J trimming: 6 bases; junction bases outside the gene matches: 7. The germline V gene has CDR1 SGHDT and CDR2 YYEEEE. Those enrolled, adults aged about 18 to 89 years, came from about two dozen US areas. A case of COVID-19 had been met by exposed participants within 2 weeks before study entry. The authors' processing: For nucleated cells, counts were estimated from reference gene primer amplification. Sequencing was performed with immunoSEQ multiplex PCR; in TCRdb, only in-frame clones are kept and a portion is missing. Clone size and V and J calls were adopted from that table, with D and trimming inferred from the DNA. The table records about 140,000 clones, approximately 80% of them present only once.

This chain uses TRBV5-6 with TRBJ1-5; 7 bases fit TRBD1. This TCR was recovered from an older man who had been exposed to COVID-19. The sequencing sample was made of PBMCs or T cells enriched from blood (not recorded which). CDR3 DNA: TGTGCCAGCAGCGCTCAGGGGGACGGTCAGCCCCAGCATTTT. Translating it yields CASSAQGDGQPQHF.